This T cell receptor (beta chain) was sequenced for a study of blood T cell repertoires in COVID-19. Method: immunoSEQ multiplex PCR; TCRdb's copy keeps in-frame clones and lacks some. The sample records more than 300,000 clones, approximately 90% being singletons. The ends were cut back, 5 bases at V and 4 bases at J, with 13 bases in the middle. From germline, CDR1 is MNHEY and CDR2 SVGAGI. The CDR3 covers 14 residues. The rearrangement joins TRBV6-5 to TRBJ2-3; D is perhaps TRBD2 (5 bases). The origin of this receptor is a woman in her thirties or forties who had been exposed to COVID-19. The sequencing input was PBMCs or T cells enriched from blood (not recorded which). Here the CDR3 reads CASSRRIYADTQYF. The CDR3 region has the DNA TGTGCCAGCAGTCGGAGGATTTACGCAGATACGCAGTATTTT.